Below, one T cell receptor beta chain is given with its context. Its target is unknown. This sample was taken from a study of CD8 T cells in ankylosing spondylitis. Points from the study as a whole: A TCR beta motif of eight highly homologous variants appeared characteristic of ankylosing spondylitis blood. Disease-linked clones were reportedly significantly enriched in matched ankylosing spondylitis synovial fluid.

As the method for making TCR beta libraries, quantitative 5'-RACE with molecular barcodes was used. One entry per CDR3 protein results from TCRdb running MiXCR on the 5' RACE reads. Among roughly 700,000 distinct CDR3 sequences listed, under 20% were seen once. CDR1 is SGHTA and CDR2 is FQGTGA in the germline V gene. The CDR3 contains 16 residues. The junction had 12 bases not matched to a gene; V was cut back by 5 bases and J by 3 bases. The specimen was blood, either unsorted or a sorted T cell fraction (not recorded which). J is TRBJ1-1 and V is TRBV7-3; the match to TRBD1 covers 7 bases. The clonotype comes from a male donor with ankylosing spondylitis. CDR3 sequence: CASSPIAGGGDTEAFF. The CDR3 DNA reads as TGTGCCAGCAGCCCGATAGCAGGGGGAGGCGACACTGAAGCTTTCTTT.